One and the same sample provided the 2 T cell receptor beta chains below, sequenced in a study of blood T cell repertoires in COVID-19 (TCRdb year 2020). The library was generated by the immunoSEQ multiplex PCR assay. TCRdb provides this immuneACCESS table in a form limited to in-frame rearrangements. Some clones are lacking; in checked studies, under half of them reflect an unresolved V gene, and why the rest are absent is not known. The sample yields roughly 300,000 clones; around 90% were counted once. The top ten clones comprise 6.5% to 8% of the sample. The sequenced sample was peripheral blood. All receptors come from a woman in her twenties or thirties with COVID-19, enrolled during active disease.

The rearrangement links TRBV28 to TRBJ1-1; D call uncertain. The CDR3 consists of 14 residues. Trimming pared 5 bases from V and 3 bases from J, leaving 13 bases between. CDR1 and CDR2 from the germline V gene are MDHEN and SYDVKM. CDR3 residues: CASSLVQSDTEAFF. The CDR3 DNA reads TGTGCCAGCAGTCTAGTCCAATCGGACACTGAAGCTTTCTTT. Combining the CDR3 with reference TRBV28 and TRBJ1-1 gives the whole variable domain DVKVTQSSRYLVKRTGEKVFLECVQDMDHENMFWYRQDPGLGLRLIYFSYDVKMKEKGDIPEGYSVSREKKERFSLILESASTNQTSMYLCASSLVQSDTEAFFGQGTRLTVV.

The J gene is TRBJ2-2, the V gene TRBV19; TRBD1 aligns across 8 bases. V lost 5 bases and J lost 7; bases outside the gene matches: 9. Germline CDR1 reads LNHDA; CDR2 reads SQIVND (reference sequence). CDR3 size: 15 residues. This chain's CDR3 is CASSLRQGFGGELFF. The CDR3 DNA sequence: TGTGCCAGTAGTCTCCGACAGGGGTTTGGCGGGGAGCTGTTTTTT. Combining the CDR3 with reference TRBV19 and TRBJ2-2 gives the whole variable domain DGGITQSPKYLFRKEGQNVTLSCEQNLNHDAMYWYRQDPGQGLRLIYYSQIVNDFQKGDIAEGYSVSREKKESFPLTVTSAQKNPTAFYLCASSLRQGFGGELFFGEGSRLTVL.